These T cell receptor beta chains were read from a single sample in a study of cytomegalovirus exposure and HLA in healthy donors. The data were produced by immunoSEQ multiplex PCR, yet TCRdb's version contains in-frame clones alone and is incomplete. The table lists approximately 140,000 clones, 77% of them singletons, with about 1.6% in the top ten. Source material: PBMCs. The receptors derive from a female donor in good health and CMV-seronegative. The CDR3 runs from the conserved cysteine through the conserved F or W. Each record gives: D gene, clone size, V gene, J gene, CDR3 protein, CDR3 DNA. A D gene is named only where the DNA matches it firmly. Not all rows give a size; the values are once, few, many and, for expanded clones, a class.

d_call: TRBD2
clone_size: -
v_call: TRBV13
j_call: TRBJ2-7
cdr3_aa: CASSFGGDLTYEQYF
cdr3_nt: TGTGCCAGCAGCTTCGGGGGGGACTTGACCTACGAGCAGTACTTC

d_call: -
clone_size: -
v_call: TRBV5-1
j_call: TRBJ2-5
cdr3_aa: CASSLESRGPQETQYF
cdr3_nt: TGCGCCAGCAGCTTGGAGTCCAGGGGACCCCAAGAGACCCAGTACTTC

d_call: -
clone_size: once
v_call: TRBV19
j_call: TRBJ2-5
cdr3_aa: CASSIGTAQETQYF
cdr3_nt: TGTGCCAGTAGTATAGGGACAGCACAAGAGACCCAGTACTTC

d_call: -
clone_size: -
v_call: TRBV2
j_call: TRBJ2-5
cdr3_aa: CASSDSPVAQTQYF
cdr3_nt: TGTGCCAGCAGCGACAGTCCCGTGGCTCAGACCCAGTACTTC

d_call: TRBD1
clone_size: -
v_call: TRBV28
j_call: TRBJ1-3
cdr3_aa: CASSLTGEGNTIYF
cdr3_nt: TGTGCCAGCAGCCTAACAGGGGAGGGAAACACCATATATTTT

d_call: TRBD1
clone_size: few
v_call: TRBV7-9
j_call: TRBJ1-4
cdr3_aa: CASSPGGQVRKLFF
cdr3_nt: TGTGCCAGCAGCCCCGGCGGACAGGTCCGAAAACTGTTTTTT

d_call: -
clone_size: -
v_call: TRBV27
j_call: TRBJ2-1
cdr3_aa: CASSSPRLPGEQFF
cdr3_nt: TGTGCCAGCAGTTCCCCAAGGTTGCCGGGTGAGCAGTTCTTC

d_call: -
clone_size: few
v_call: TRBV10-1
j_call: TRBJ2-7
cdr3_aa: CASSESGYRDEQYF
cdr3_nt: TGCGCCAGCAGTGAGTCCGGTTACAGGGACGAGCAGTACTTC

d_call: TRBD1
clone_size: -
v_call: TRBV6-6
j_call: TRBJ1-1
cdr3_aa: CASSPRTGQSFF
cdr3_nt: TGTGCCAGCAGTCCCCGGACAGGGCAATCTTTCTTT

d_call: TRBD1
clone_size: -
v_call: TRBV10-3
j_call: TRBJ2-7
cdr3_aa: CAITRTGQGGSIEQYF
cdr3_nt: TGTGCCATCACCAGAACCGGACAGGGGGGTTCTATTGAGCAGTACTTC

d_call: TRBD2
clone_size: once
v_call: TRBV19
j_call: TRBJ2-1
cdr3_aa: CASSINSGGRNEQFF
cdr3_nt: TGTGCCAGTAGTATAAACTCGGGAGGGCGGAATGAGCAGTTCTTC

d_call: -
clone_size: few
v_call: TRBV11-2
j_call: TRBJ1-2
cdr3_aa: CASSLGVDGYTF
cdr3_nt: TGTGCCAGCAGCTTAGGAGTAGATGGCTACACCTTC

d_call: -
clone_size: few
v_call: TRBV7-9
j_call: TRBJ2-4
cdr3_aa: CSSSPPRDRILAKNIQYF
cdr3_nt: TGTTCCAGCAGCCCCCCACGCGACAGGATACTAGCCAAAAACATTCAGTACTTC

d_call: TRBD1
clone_size: -
v_call: TRBV27
j_call: TRBJ1-6
cdr3_aa: CASSPRDRENSPLHF
cdr3_nt: TGTGCCAGCAGTCCGCGGGACAGGGAGAATTCACCCCTCCACTTT

d_call: TRBD2
clone_size: -
v_call: TRBV18
j_call: TRBJ2-5
cdr3_aa: CASSPELGLAGEETQYF
cdr3_nt: TGTGCCAGCTCACCAGAACTTGGACTAGCGGGAGAAGAGACCCAGTACTTC

d_call: TRBD1
clone_size: -
v_call: TRBV15
j_call: TRBJ2-7
cdr3_aa: CATQSGQGYEQYF
cdr3_nt: TGTGCCACCCAATCGGGACAGGGCTACGAGCAGTACTTC

d_call: -
clone_size: -
v_call: TRBV2
j_call: TRBJ1-1
cdr3_aa: CASRGGFTEAFF
cdr3_nt: TGTGCCAGCAGAGGAGGGTTCACTGAAGCTTTCTTT

d_call: TRBD1
clone_size: -
v_call: TRBV9
j_call: TRBJ2-1
cdr3_aa: CASSPHRPTGDEQFF
cdr3_nt: TGTGCCAGCAGCCCTCACCGTCCTACAGGGGATGAGCAGTTCTTC

d_call: TRBD2
clone_size: -
v_call: TRBV12-5
j_call: TRBJ2-1
cdr3_aa: CASGFHLGGGEQFF
cdr3_nt: TGTGCTAGTGGTTTTCACCTGGGCGGGGGGGAGCAGTTCTTC

d_call: -
clone_size: -
v_call: TRBV10-3
j_call: TRBJ2-5
cdr3_aa: CAISGGPGALYQETQYF
cdr3_nt: TGTGCCATCAGTGGAGGCCCAGGGGCCTTGTACCAAGAGACCCAGTACTTC

d_call: -
clone_size: -
v_call: TRBV2
j_call: TRBJ2-7
cdr3_aa: CASSTPLRTGKYQSYEQYF
cdr3_nt: TGTGCCAGCAGTACTCCACTTAGGACGGGAAAGTATCAGTCCTACGAGCAGTACTTC

d_call: -
clone_size: -
v_call: TRBV27
j_call: TRBJ1-1
cdr3_aa: CASRPEEGRANTEAFF
cdr3_nt: TGTGCCAGCAGGCCCGAGGAAGGCAGGGCGAACACTGAAGCTTTCTTT

d_call: TRBD2
clone_size: -
v_call: TRBV9
j_call: TRBJ2-3
cdr3_aa: CASSASGRSGDTQYF
cdr3_nt: TGTGCCAGCTCCGCTAGCGGGAGGTCCGGAGATACGCAGTATTTT

d_call: -
clone_size: few
v_call: TRBV5-8
j_call: TRBJ1-4
cdr3_aa: CASSLEHRLFF
cdr3_nt: TGTGCCAGCAGCTTGGAACATCGACTGTTTTTT